These 29 T cell receptor beta chains share one sample of origin, sequenced in a study of blood T cell repertoires in COVID-19 (dated by TCRdb to 2018 to 2020). Libraries were constructed by the immunoSEQ multiplex PCR assay. Imported from immuneACCESS, the table was reduced by TCRdb to in-frame sequences with V and J called. These copies leave out some clones; in studies compared against another copy, an unresolved V gene accounts for under half, and the cause of the remainder is not known. The sample table lists 270,000 or so clones, roughly 90% of them with a count of one. The ten most abundant clones make up about 4.2% of the sample. Sequenced input: peripheral blood. Receptor source: a man aged 40-50 years with acute or convalescent COVID-19.

The chain is built from TRBV18 and TRBJ2-7; possibly TRBD2 for D (7 bases). CDR1 KGHSH and CDR2 LQKENI come from the germline V gene. There are 14 residues in the CDR3. The ends were cut back, 3 bases at V and 3 bases at J, with 12 bases in the middle. CDR3 protein: CASSPEGGSYEQYF. In DNA, the CDR3 is TGTGCCAGCTCACCCGAGGGGGGGAGCTACGAGCAGTACTTC.

The chain carries TRBV3-1 (or the pseudogene TRBV3-2) and TRBJ1-6, with TRBD1 as a possible D gene (6 bases). The germline V gene has CDR1 LGHDT and CDR2 YNNKEL (reference sequence). This CDR3 contains 16 residues. V gave up 0 bases and J gave up 6 bases, with 12 bases separating them. The CDR3 here is CASSQDAGASNSPLHF. CDR3 sequence (DNA): TGTGCCAGCAGCCAAGATGCAGGGGCATCTAATTCACCCCTCCACTTT.

The gene calls are TRBV3-1 (or the pseudogene TRBV3-2) and TRBJ1-1, with D unresolved. This CDR3 has 13 amino acids. Trimming shortened V by 2 bases and J by 1 base, and 5 bases separated the two germline ends. The germline CDR1 and CDR2 sequences are LGHDT and YNNKEL (reference sequence). The CDR3 region has the DNA TGTGCCAGCAGCCAAACAGCGAACACTGAAGCTTTCTTT. Protein sequence: CASSQTANTEAFF.

This chain links TRBV7-2 with TRBJ2-3, with TRBD2 identical over 8 bases. This CDR3 has 15 residues. Germline lookup yields CDR1 SGHTA and CDR2 FQGNSA. J gave up 6 bases and V 0 bases, and 5 bases lay outside the gene matches. The CDR3 DNA follows: TGTGCCAGCAGCTTAGCGGGGCCGGGGGGGGATACGCAGTATTTT. Translating it yields CASSLAGPGGDTQYF.

Concerning this clone: At one end the junction does not follow the germline gene, possibly because of a read error. The V gene is TRBV19, the J gene TRBJ1-3; D is perhaps TRBD1 (5 bases). The CDR3 sequence is 15 residues long. Germline V CDR1 and CDR2: LNHDA, SQIVND (reference sequence). This CDR3 is CASSIVAGRGNAIYF. CDR3 DNA: TGTGCCAGTAGTATAGTGGCAGGGAGGGGAAACGCCATATATTTT.

This clone was seen a single time. V gene TRBV4-2 combines with J gene TRBJ2-3; D is uncertain. Germline CDR1 reads LGHNA; CDR2 reads YNFKEQ. CDR3 length equals 13 residues. Trimming took 4 bases from V and 3 from J, leaving 8 bases between them. The CDR3 region is CASSPLRTDTQYF. CDR3 coding DNA: TGTGCCAGCAGCCCTCTTCGTACAGATACGCAGTATTTT.

V usage is TRBV20-1 and J usage is TRBJ1-2; D might be TRBD1 (5 bases). V lost 3 bases and J 1 base, leaving 6 bases between the germline ends. CDR3 length equals 12 residues. Germline assignment: CDR1 DFQATT and CDR2 SNEGSKA (reference sequence). For the CDR3, the DNA is TGCAGTGCTAGTCAGGGTAACTATGGCTACACCTTC. It codes for CSASQGNYGYTF.

In this sample, this clone turned up once. V usage is TRBV2 and J usage is TRBJ2-2, with D possibly matching TRBD2 (6 bases). V was clipped by 4 bases and J by 0 bases, with 9 bases between them. Germline V gives CDR1 SNHLY, CDR2 FYNNEI. There are 15 residues in the CDR3. The CDR3 region is CASSGRLANTGELFF. Written as DNA, the CDR3 is TGTGCCAGCAGTGGGCGACTAGCGAACACCGGGGAGCTGTTTTTT.

J is TRBJ1-2 and V is TRBV14; weak D call: TRBD1 (6 bases). The germline V gene encodes CDR1 SGHDN and CDR2 FVKESK. With 2 bases removed from V and 6 bases from J, the gap between germline ends came to 7 bases. The CDR3 has 12 amino acids. CDR3 nucleotide sequence: TGTGCCAGCAGCCAAACAGGGCATGGCTACACCTTC. This encodes CASSQTGHGYTF.

The rearrangement joins TRBV11-2 to TRBJ1-1; D gene uncertain. V gave up 7 bases and J gave up 4 bases, with 19 bases separating them. Looked up from germline, CDR1 is SGHAT and CDR2 is FQNNGV. This CDR3 spans 15 amino acids. The CDR3 loop is CASTLGEMGGTEAFF. CDR3 DNA sequence: TGTGCCAGCACCCTTGGGGAGATGGGAGGCACTGAAGCTTTCTTT.

This chain links TRBV6-1 with TRBJ1-2; 8 positions match TRBD1. This CDR3 is built from 13 residues. V shed 3 bases and J 4 bases; nucleotides not matched to a gene: 1. Looked up from germline, CDR1 is MNHNS and CDR2 is SASEGT. CDR3 residues: CASSDRGLYGYTF. In nucleotides, the CDR3 is TGTGCCAGCAGTGACAGGGGGCTCTATGGCTACACCTTC.

V usage is TRBV7-2 and J usage is TRBJ1-6; TRBD1 might be the D (6 bases). V dropped 6 bases and J dropped 6 bases, with 12 bases sitting between them. The germline gives CDR1 SGHTA, CDR2 FQGNSA. The CDR3 has 14 amino acids. In DNA, the CDR3 is TGTGCCAGCAGGCCGGGACACTCTAATTCACCCCTCCACTTT. Its protein is CASRPGHSNSPLHF.

The V gene is TRBV30, the J gene TRBJ2-2, with D perhaps matching TRBD1 (6 bases). CDR3 length: 16 amino acids. Germline V gene sequence: CDR1 GTSNPN, CDR2 SVGIG (reference sequence). Trimming took off 4 bases at V and 2 bases at J, with 17 bases between the two ends. CDR3 sequence reads: CAWKKGGTDNTGELFF. The DNA for the CDR3 is TGTGCCTGGAAAAAAGGGGGAACCGACAACACCGGGGAGCTGTTTTTT.

The J gene is TRBJ2-1, the V gene TRBV2; D is perhaps TRBD2 (6 bases). V dropped 2 bases and J dropped 8 bases, with 10 bases sitting between them. This CDR3 spans 13 amino acids. Germline V gene sequence: CDR1 SNHLY, CDR2 FYNNEI. CDR3 region: CASSERRGDEQFF. CDR3 nucleotides: TGTGCCAGCAGTGAAAGGAGGGGCGATGAGCAGTTCTTC.

The V gene is TRBV7-2, the J gene TRBJ2-7, with 7 positions matching TRBD2. The CDR3 contains 16 residues. CDR1 and CDR2 (germline): SGHTA, FQGNSA. The V segment lost 5 bases and the J segment 0 bases; nucleotides outside the gene matches: 10. The CDR3 nucleotides are TGTGCCAGCAGCCCACTGGGGCGGGGGACCTCCTACGAGCAGTACTTC. Amino acids: CASSPLGRGTSYEQYF.

CDR3 sequence reads: CASSKRQYGYTF. The CDR3 bases are TGTGCCAGCAGCAAACGACAGTATGGCTACACCTTC. The J gene is TRBJ1-2, the V gene TRBV12-3 or TRBV12-4; perhaps TRBD1 as D (5 bases). With 6 bases removed from V and 5 bases from J, the gap between germline ends came to 10 bases. There are 12 residues in the CDR3.

The chain employs TRBV27 and TRBJ1-2, with D perhaps matching TRBD1 (6 bases). CDR1 MNHEY and CDR2 SMNVEV come from the germline V gene (reference sequence). The CDR3 sequence is 17 residues long. V was pared by 3 bases and J by 4 bases, with 21 bases between. CDR3 nucleotides: TGTGCCAGCAGTTTCCGCCAGGGGACGGCGGCATTCTATGGCTACACCTTC. Protein: CASSFRQGTAAFYGYTF.

This clone has only one observation. J is TRBJ1-1 and V is TRBV5-1; no definite D call. Germline V gene data show CDR1 as SGHRS and CDR2 as YFSETQ. Trimming took 2 bases from V and 4 from J, leaving 15 bases between them. The CDR3 is 15 amino acids. CDR3 sequence (DNA): TGCGCCAGCAGCTTTTCGTCACCGTCGGTCACTGAAGCTTTCTTT. Its protein is CASSFSSPSVTEAFF.

CDR3 sequence reads: CASSHGGQGAGGANVLTF. The CDR3 DNA reads TGCGCCAGCAGCCACGGCGGACAGGGGGCGGGTGGGGCCAACGTCCTGACTTTC. This sequence joins TRBV5-1 and TRBJ2-6; 11 bases align to TRBD1. This CDR3 spans 18 amino acids. Unmatched junction bases numbered 9, after V lost 4 bases and J lost 3 bases. The germline V gene encodes CDR1 SGHRS and CDR2 YFSETQ.

The CDR3 loop reads CASSLSVGTGPTDTQYF. The DNA of the CDR3 is TGTGCCAGCAGCTTAAGTGTCGGGACAGGGCCCACAGATACGCAGTATTTT. V usage is TRBV5-6 and J usage is TRBJ2-3; 9 positions match TRBD1. CDR1 is SGHDT and CDR2 is YYEEEE in the germline V gene. V shed 2 bases, J shed 2 bases, and the junction held 9 bases outside the gene matches. The CDR3 covers 17 residues.

The chain couples TRBV18 to TRBJ2-7; D not certain. This CDR3 region has 13 residues. V was clipped by 3 bases and J by 2 bases, with 8 bases between them. CDR1 is KGHSH, CDR2 LQKENI, per germline. The CDR3 here is CASSPLPTYEQYF. Written as DNA, the CDR3 is TGTGCCAGCTCACCGCTCCCTACCTACGAGCAGTACTTC. The full variable domain, with the rest looked up from reference TRBV18 and TRBJ2-7, is NAGVMQNPRHLVRRRGQEARLRCSPMKGHSHVYWYRQLPEEGLKFMVYLQKENIIDESGMPKERFSAEFPKEGPSILRIQQVVRGDSAAYFCASSPLPTYEQYFGPGTRLTVT.

This chain links TRBV24-1 with TRBJ2-1, with unresolved D. V shed 0 bases and J shed 4 bases, with 6 bases lying between them. The CDR3 is 14 residues long. Germline values: CDR1 KGHDR, CDR2 SFDVKD. This CDR3 reads CATSDLGQYNEQFF. The CDR3 DNA sequence: TGTGCCACCAGTGATTTGGGGCAATACAATGAGCAGTTCTTC.

The V and J genes are TRBV2 and TRBJ1-1, with TRBD1 matching 10 bases. Per germline, CDR1 SNHLY and CDR2 FYNNEI. V lost 6 bases and J lost 3; bases outside the gene matches: 4. There are 14 residues in the CDR3. CDR3 region: CASSEDRGYTEAFF. The CDR3 DNA reads TGTGCCAGCAGCGAGGACAGGGGGTACACTGAAGCTTTCTTT.

As to this clone: One junction end does not reproduce the germline sequence, and a read error may be involved. The chain is built from TRBV3-1 (or the pseudogene TRBV3-2) and TRBJ2-7; 7 bases align to TRBD1. The CDR3 consists of 14 residues. Germline CDR1 and CDR2: LGHDT and YNNKEL (reference sequence). The CDR3 sequence: CASNQRDRSYEQYF. CDR3 in DNA: TGTGCCAGCAACCAACGGGACAGATCCTACGAGCAGTACTTC.

The V and J genes are TRBV6-5 and TRBJ2-2; D uncertain. There are 13 residues in the CDR3. The germline V and J ends were trimmed by 6 bases and 8 bases, with 13 bases remaining between them. Germline V gene data show CDR1 as MNHEY and CDR2 as SVGAGI. The CDR3 coding sequence is TGTGCCAGCAGGCCCTCGTGGGCAGGGGAGCTGTTTTTT. It is translated as CASRPSWAGELFF.

Points on this clone: Other DNA sequences in this specimen translate into the identical CDR3. The V call is TRBV12-5, the J call TRBJ1-5, with D maybe TRBD1 (6 bases). This CDR3 has 14 residues. Germline V lookup: CDR1 LGHNT, CDR2 FRNRAP. V dropped 1 base and J dropped 4 bases, with 8 bases sitting between them. CDR3 DNA sequence: TGTGCTAGTGGTTTGGGGCAGGGGAATCAGCCCCAGCATTTT. Its protein product is CASGLGQGNQPQHF. Full variable domain (missing parts from reference TRBV12-5 and TRBJ1-5): DARVTQTPRHKVTEMGQEVTMRCQPILGHNTVFWYRQTMMQGLELLAYFRNRAPLDDSGMPKDRFSAEMPDATLATLKIQPSEPRDSAVYFCASGLGQGNQPQHFGDGTRLSIL.

This clone occurred once. The J gene is TRBJ2-3, the V gene TRBV6-5; 7 nucleotides line up with TRBD1. Trimming cost V 5 bases and J 5 bases; bases outside gene matches: 10. This CDR3 is 15 amino acids long. Germline CDR1 reads MNHEY; CDR2 reads SVGAGI. CDR3 amino acids: CASSPVGTALDTQYF. The CDR3 region has the DNA TGTGCCAGCAGTCCCGTCGGGACAGCGTTAGATACGCAGTATTTT.

The genes are TRBV4-2 and TRBJ2-4; 9 bases line up with TRBD2. V was pared by 0 bases and J by 9 bases, with 6 bases of the junction left unmatched. This CDR3 is built from 15 residues. Germline V gene data show CDR1 as LGHNA and CDR2 as YNFKEQ. The CDR3 loop reads CASSQEWTSAGIQYF. CDR3 DNA sequence: TGTGCCAGCAGCCAAGAGTGGACTAGCGCCGGCATTCAGTACTTC.

The chain couples TRBV6-5 to TRBJ2-7; 7 bases are shared with TRBD1. Germline CDR1 MNHEY, CDR2 SVGAGI. Losses at the gene ends were 4 bases for V and 3 bases for J; bases not matched to a gene: 6. CDR3 length: 14 amino acids. CDR3 amino acids: CASSFTGQFYEQYF. CDR3 nucleotide sequence: TGTGCCAGCAGTTTCACGGGACAGTTCTACGAGCAGTACTTC.